The 25 T cell receptor beta chains below were found in one sample sequenced in a study of beta chain features in type 1 diabetes (dated by TCRdb to about 2018). Study-level results and caveats: Type 1 diabetes patients showed a moderate but significant shortening of TCRB CDR3 length in all four CD4+ subsets.

The library came from the immunoSEQ multiplex PCR assay. The entire amount of isolated RNA was reverse transcribed using the High Capacity cDNA Reverse Transcription Kit, so the sequenced TCRB transcripts were expressed ones. As stored in TCRdb, this immuneACCESS dataset retains in-frame rearrangements with V and J assigned. A fraction of the clones does not appear; measured against another copy, unresolved V genes explain less than half of the discrepancy, and the remainder lacks a known reason. In this sample the table shows 300,000 to 350,000 clones, less than 15% of which occur a single time. Jointly, the top ten make up roughly 0.015% of the sample. The antigens for these receptors are not known. What was sequenced was naive CD4+ T cells from blood. According to the study, the label for this sample's cell subset or site signals: true naive CD4+ T cells. The receptors shown here come from a woman between 18 and 29 years old with type 1 diabetes.

There are a few counts of this clone. The V gene is TRBV7-2, the J gene TRBJ2-7; tentative D call: TRBD1 (6 bases). This CDR3 contains 12 residues. Trimming took 2 bases from V and 6 from J, leaving 8 bases between them. CDR1 SGHTA and CDR2 FQGNSA come from the germline V gene. The CDR3 loop is CASSLQGSEQYV. DNA of the CDR3: TGTGCCAGCAGCTTACAGGGGAGCGAGCAGTACGTC.

V usage is TRBV27 and J usage is TRBJ2-7; D is possibly TRBD2 (6 bases). The germline CDR1 and CDR2 sequences are MNHEY and SMNVEV (reference sequence). The CDR3 runs 16 residues. Trimming took off 4 bases at V and 0 bases at J, with 16 bases between the two ends. Written as DNA, the CDR3 is TGTGCCAGCAGTTCACAGTTCCTAGCGCACTCCTACGAGCAGTACTTC. Translated: CASSSQFLAHSYEQYF.

This clone showed up just a few times. V gene TRBV28 combines with J gene TRBJ1-5; D unclear. This CDR3 is built from 12 residues. Between the trimmed V and J ends, which lost 5 bases and 6 bases, there was a span of 8 bases. From germline, CDR1 is MDHEN and CDR2 SYDVKM. CDR3 protein: CASSPPGQPQHF. DNA for the CDR3: TGTGCCAGCAGTCCCCCGGGTCAGCCCCAGCATTTT.

The V and J genes are TRBV4-2 and TRBJ2-7; D gene uncertain. CDR1 and CDR2 from the germline V gene are LGHNA and YNFKEQ. Trimming removed 2 bases from V and 3 bases from J, with 11 bases in between. The CDR3 sequence is 14 residues long. CDR3 DNA sequence: TGTGCCAGCAGCCAAACCCGGCGGAGCTACGAGCAGTACTTC. It yields the protein CASSQTRRSYEQYF.

This clone showed up just a few times. The V gene is TRBV18, the J gene TRBJ2-7, with TRBD1 matching 10 bases. CDR1 and CDR2 (germline): KGHSH, LQKENI. The CDR3 is 13 residues long. The J segment lost 5 bases and the V segment lost 3 bases, leaving 1 base of the junction unmatched. In DNA, the CDR3 is TGTGCCAGCTCACCCGGACAGGGGGACGAGCAGTACGTC. Translated: CASSPGQGDEQYV.

This chain uses TRBV5-6 with TRBJ2-7; TRBD2 might be the D (6 bases). The CDR3 is 16 residues long. The V gene's germline CDR1 is SGHDT and CDR2 YYEEEE. V was cut by 3 bases and J by 5 bases, with 21 bases left in between. The CDR3 sequence: CASSSDSGTDLNEQYF. The CDR3 DNA is TGTGCCAGCAGCTCTGACTCCGGGACTGATTTGAACGAGCAGTACTTC. The entire variable domain, with the rest obtained from reference TRBV5-6 and TRBJ2-7, is as follows: DAGVTQSPTHLIKTRGQQVTLRCSPKSGHDTVSWYQQALGQGPQFIFQYYEEEERQRGNFPDRFSGHQFPNYSSELNVNALLLGDSALYLCASSSDSGTDLNEQYFGPGTRLTVT.

The CDR3 loop is CASDEGTRGRLGETQYF. As DNA, the CDR3 is TGTGCCAGCGACGAAGGGACTCGCGGGAGGCTGGGGGAGACCCAGTACTTC. The chain couples TRBV11-2 to TRBJ2-5, with TRBD2 matching over 8 bases. V was pared by 8 bases and J by 5 bases, with 19 bases of the junction left unmatched. CDR1 and CDR2 (germline): SGHAT, FQNNGV. This CDR3 has 17 residues.

This rearrangement joins TRBV9 to TRBJ2-1; 10 bases are a match to TRBD2. V lost 0 bases to trimming and J lost 5 bases; unmatched junction nucleotides: 20. Germline CDR1 is SGDLS and CDR2 is YYNGEE. This CDR3 region has 21 residues. The CDR3: CASSVGSLYWTSGRANNEQFF. In nucleotides, the CDR3 is TGTGCCAGCAGCGTAGGGTCACTCTATTGGACGAGCGGGAGGGCAAACAATGAGCAGTTCTTC.

This chain links TRBV18 with TRBJ1-1; D remains unclear. Trimming left V 4 bases short and J 5 bases short, with 11 bases between. This CDR3 region has 13 residues. The V gene's germline CDR1 is KGHSH and CDR2 LQKENI. The CDR3 loop is CASSLGFGTEAFF. CDR3 in DNA: TGTGCCAGCTCACTCGGGTTCGGTACTGAAGCTTTCTTT. Using reference TRBV18 and TRBJ1-1 for the parts outside the CDR3, the full variable domain is NAGVMQNPRHLVRRRGQEARLRCSPMKGHSHVYWYRQLPEEGLKFMVYLQKENIIDESGMPKERFSAEFPKEGPSILRIQQVVRGDSAAYFCASSLGFGTEAFFGQGTRLTVV.

This clone has only a few counts. The chain has TRBV5-1 and TRBJ2-3, with D perhaps matching TRBD1 (5 bases). V lost 4 bases to trimming and J lost 3 bases, with 18 bases between them. The germline CDR1 and CDR2 sequences are SGHRS and YFSETQ. This CDR3 contains 16 residues. CDR3 in DNA: TGCGCCAGCAGCGCCACCCCAGGGTCCGGTACAGATACGCAGTATTTT. It translates to CASSATPGSGTDTQYF. The full variable domain, rest sourced from reference TRBV5-1 and TRBJ2-3, is KAGVTQTPRYLIKTRGQQVTLSCSPISGHRSVSWYQQTPGQGLQFLFEYFSETQRNKGNFPGRFSGRQFSNSRSEMNVSTLELGDSALYLCASSATPGSGTDTQYFGPGTRLTVL.

The gene calls are TRBV6-6 and TRBJ1-3; 7 nucleotides align to TRBD1. In germline, CDR1 is MNHNY, CDR2 SVGAGI (reference sequence). V shed 2 bases and J 3 bases; nucleotides not matched to a gene: 1. The CDR3 extends over 14 amino acids. The CDR3 protein is CASSYTGVGNTIYF. CDR3 DNA: TGTGCCAGCAGTTACACAGGGGTTGGAAACACCATATATTTT.

The V gene is TRBV7-2, the J gene TRBJ2-7; D possibly corresponds to TRBD2 (5 bases). CDR3 length equals 12 residues. V was trimmed by 5 bases and J by 7 bases, leaving 12 bases between them. Per germline, CDR1 SGHTA and CDR2 FQGNSA. CDR3 DNA: TGTGCCAGCAGCCCCGGACCGGGAGAGCAGTACGTC. Its translation is CASSPGPGEQYV.

The sample holds a few counts of this clone. DNA for the CDR3: TGTGCCAGTAGTACGTACTCGGGTTGGAGCACAGATACGCAGTATTTT. Encoded protein: CASSTYSGWSTDTQYF. V gene TRBV19 combines with J gene TRBJ2-3; D remains ambiguous. V gave up 4 bases and J gave up 0 bases, with 14 bases separating them. CDR1 is LNHDA, CDR2 SQIVND, per germline (reference sequence). The CDR3 extends over 16 amino acids. Looking up the rest from reference TRBV19 and TRBJ2-3 gives the full variable domain: DGGITQSPKYLFRKEGQNVTLSCEQNLNHDAMYWYRQDPGQGLRLIYYSQIVNDFQKGDIAEGYSVSREKKESFPLTVTSAQKNPTAFYLCASSTYSGWSTDTQYFGPGTRLTVL.

This clone was found a few times. The genes are TRBV2 and TRBJ2-5, with 11 bases fitting TRBD2. Per germline, CDR1 SNHLY and CDR2 FYNNEI. V was pared by 8 bases and J by 2 bases, with 10 bases of the junction left unmatched. The CDR3 spans 16 residues. CDR3 residues: CASRSPGLAVQETQYF. The CDR3 DNA reads as TGTGCCAGCCGTAGTCCGGGACTAGCGGTTCAAGAGACCCAGTACTTC. The entire variable domain, with the rest obtained from reference TRBV2 and TRBJ2-5, is as follows: EPEVTQTPSHQVTQMGQEVILRCVPISNHLYFYWYRQILGQKVEFLVSFYNNEISEKSEIFDDQFSVERPDGSNFTLKIRSTKLEDSAMYFCASRSPGLAVQETQYFGPGTRLLVL.

The chain couples TRBV28 to TRBJ2-7; TRBD1 aligns across 9 bases. The V gene's germline CDR1 is MDHEN and CDR2 SYDVKM. The trim removed 6 bases at V and 5 bases at J, leaving 17 bases unmatched. The CDR3 is 17 amino acids. This CDR3 reads CASRPLSFGTGLDEQYF. Written as DNA, the CDR3 is TGTGCCAGCAGACCCCTATCGTTCGGGACAGGGTTGGACGAGCAGTACTTC.

In its sample, this clone was seen a few times. The V and J genes are TRBV4-3 and TRBJ1-2; D gene unclear. Per germline, CDR1 LGHNA and CDR2 YSLEER. The CDR3 length is 15 residues. V was clipped by 6 bases and J by 5 bases, with 19 bases between them. CDR3 sequence reads: CASRVMRSSWYGYTF. CDR3 nucleotides: TGCGCCAGCAGGGTTATGAGATCGAGCTGGTATGGCTACACCTTC.

This clone was detected only a few times. This chain connects TRBV15 to TRBJ1-1; perhaps TRBD1 as D (5 bases). This CDR3 is 14 amino acids long. The ends were cut back, 2 bases at V and 4 bases at J, with 11 bases in the middle. Germline CDR1 reads LNHNV; CDR2 reads YYDKDF (reference sequence). The CDR3 loop reads CATSRRLGGTEAFF. In DNA, the CDR3 is TGTGCCACCAGCAGACGGCTGGGGGGCACTGAAGCTTTCTTT.

Only a few counts were recorded for this clone. V is TRBV5-1 and J is TRBJ2-1; 7 bases line up with TRBD2. CDR1 and CDR2 (germline): SGHRS, YFSETQ. The CDR3 totals 15 residues. Trimming removed 2 bases from V and 6 bases from J; junction bases left unmatched: 8. CDR3 in amino acids: CASSLRGLPINEQFF. As DNA, the CDR3 is TGCGCCAGCAGCTTAAGGGGACTACCGATCAATGAGCAGTTCTTC.

This clone was detected only a few times. This chain links TRBV5-4 with TRBJ2-7, with 7 positions matching TRBD1. There are 15 residues in the CDR3. V gave up 4 bases and J gave up 3 bases; unmatched junction bases: 10. In germline, CDR1 is SGHNT, CDR2 YYREEE (reference sequence). The CDR3 is CASSPWTGERYEQYF. CDR3 sequence (DNA): TGTGCCAGCAGCCCCTGGACAGGAGAGCGCTACGAGCAGTACTTC.

This clone was detected a few times. The rearrangement joins TRBV28 to TRBJ2-7; D gene unclear. The ends were cut back, 1 base at V and 3 bases at J, with 4 bases in the middle. CDR1 and CDR2 (germline): MDHEN, SYDVKM. CDR3 length equals 12 residues. CDR3 region: CASSLLGYEQYV. Here the CDR3 DNA reads TGTGCCAGCAGTTTATTGGGCTACGAGCAGTACGTC.

The chain is built from TRBV5-6 and TRBJ2-3; tentative D call: TRBD2 (6 bases). CDR1 and CDR2 (germline): SGHDT, YYEEEE. V was shortened by 1 base and J by 1 base, with 10 bases between the two germline ends. The CDR3 length is 15 residues. This CDR3 is CASSLYGGGTDTQYF. CDR3 nucleotides: TGTGCCAGCAGCTTGTACGGGGGAGGCACAGATACGCAGTATTTT.

This chain joins TRBV5-1 and TRBJ2-2, with D tentatively TRBD2 (5 bases). The CDR3 runs to 15 residues. The germline gives CDR1 SGHRS, CDR2 YFSETQ. V was cut by 0 bases and J by 8 bases, with 14 bases left in between. The CDR3 reads CASSLVPTPGGELFF. CDR3 in DNA: TGCGCCAGCAGCTTGGTACCCACTCCGGGAGGGGAGCTGTTTTTT.

The chain carries TRBV5-6 and TRBJ1-1; D is ambiguous. The CDR3 is 15 residues long. Germline V gene lookup returns CDR1 SGHDT and CDR2 YYEEEE. Trimming shortened V by 0 bases and J by 1 base, and 10 bases separated the two germline ends. The CDR3 nucleotides read TGTGCCAGCAGCTTGGGGCTAGGGAGGAACACTGAAGCTTTCTTT. Amino acid sequence: CASSLGLGRNTEAFF.

This rearrangement joins TRBV2 to TRBJ1-2, with D unresolved. Germline-derived CDR1 and CDR2 are SNHLY and FYNNEI. The CDR3 is 16 amino acids. The germline V and J ends were trimmed by 2 bases and 1 base, with 14 bases remaining between them. CDR3 sequence (DNA): TGTGCCAGCAGTGAAAGGAGGGCTAATCTTAACTATGGCTACACCTTC. Its protein product is CASSERRANLNYGYTF.

The rearrangement joins TRBV30 to TRBJ2-3, with 7 nucleotides matching TRBD1. The CDR3 spans 13 residues. The ends lost 5 bases at V and 1 base at J; junction bases unmatched: 3. Per germline, CDR1 GTSNPN and CDR2 SVGIG (reference sequence). The CDR3 sequence: CAWEGGGTDTQYF. CDR3 in DNA: TGTGCCTGGGAAGGGGGCGGCACAGATACGCAGTATTTT.